The rows below give T cell receptor beta chains drawn from one sample of a study of cytomegalovirus exposure and HLA in healthy donors. Only in-frame clones appear in the TCRdb table, and some are missing; sequencing was by immunoSEQ multiplex PCR. The table has roughly 80,000 clones, approximately 65% seen once; the top ten hold roughly 4.5%. The sample consisted of PBMCs. The receptors originated from a male donor in good health and CMV-seropositive. Both conserved end residues are part of each CDR3. A D gene is named only where the DNA matches it firmly. Some rows mark clone size as missing; the rest say once, few, many or name a class of expanded clone.

j_call clone_size d_call v_call cdr3_aa cdr3_nt
TRBJ1-2 - TRBD1 TRBV30 CAWIWDRGHQGYTF TGTGCCTGGATTTGGGACAGGGGGCATCAAGGCTACACCTTC
TRBJ1-5 few - TRBV5-5 CASSLDRGSNQPQHF TGTGCCAGCAGCTTAGACCGAGGGAGCAATCAGCCCCAGCATTTT
TRBJ1-5 - - TRBV5-6 CASREQSNQPQHF TGTGCCAGCAGAGAACAGAGCAATCAGCCCCAGCATTTT
TRBJ1-2 - - TRBV6-4 CASSFAEGEGYTF TGTGCCAGCAGCTTTGCGGAGGGAGAAGGCTACACCTTC
TRBJ2-6 - TRBD1 TRBV14 CASSQGQGLTGANVLTF TGTGCCAGCAGCCAGGGACAGGGGTTAACTGGGGCCAACGTCCTGACTTTC
TRBJ1-2 - - TRBV5-1 CASSLGSAGTGGYTF TGCGCCAGCAGCTTGGGGTCTGCGGGAACGGGTGGCTACACCTTC
TRBJ1-1 - - TRBV30 CAWSEQYFEAFF TGTGCCTGGAGTGAACAGTACTTTGAAGCTTTCTTT
TRBJ1-1 - - TRBV25-1 CASSDAVTEAFF TGTGCCAGCAGTGACGCGGTCACTGAAGCTTTCTTT
TRBJ2-2 - - TRBV7-6 CASSSSTGELFF TGTGCCAGCAGCTCCTCCACCGGGGAGCTGTTTTTT
TRBJ2-1 - TRBD2 TRBV7-2 CASRRLAGEQFF TGTGCCAGCAGACGTCTAGCGGGAGAGCAGTTCTTC
TRBJ2-3 - - TRBV9 CASSVEWRSTDTQYF TGTGCCAGCAGCGTAGAATGGCGGAGCACAGATACGCAGTATTTT
TRBJ2-7 once TRBD1 TRBV6-4 CASNRDRGSYEQYF TGTGCCAGCAATCGGGACAGGGGGTCCTACGAGCAGTACTTC
TRBJ2-7 few TRBD1 TRBV18 CASSPQGDYYEQYF TGTGCCAGCTCACCCCAGGGGGATTATTACGAGCAGTACTTC
TRBJ1-1 - - TRBV29-1 CSTTQELNTEAFF TGCAGCACAACACAGGAGTTGAACACTGAAGCTTTCTTT
TRBJ2-7 - TRBD1 TRBV19 CASKRNLQGNYEQYF TGTGCCAGTAAGCGAAACCTACAGGGGAACTACGAGCAGTACTTC
TRBJ2-2 - TRBD2 TRBV7-9 CASRSGTSGTGELFF TGTGCCAGCAGATCCGGGACTAGCGGGACCGGGGAGCTGTTTTTT
TRBJ1-2 - TRBD1 TRBV5-1 CASSFADAGGTGYTF TGCGCCAGCAGCTTCGCTGATGCAGGGGGCACTGGCTACACCTTC
TRBJ2-7 - - TRBV7-9 CASSLASGDRLYEQYF TGTGCCAGCAGCTTAGCGAGCGGGGACAGGCTCTACGAGCAGTACTTC
TRBJ1-1 - - TRBV25-1 CASSEYQGTLNTEAFF TGTGCCAGCAGTGAATACCAGGGGACCCTGAACACTGAAGCTTTCTTT
TRBJ2-7 few - TRBV29-1 CSCRGGVRGAYEQYF TGCAGCTGCCGTGGAGGGGTCAGGGGGGCCTACGAGCAGTACTTC
TRBJ2-7 - - TRBV29-1 CSVEDRSYEQYF TGCAGCGTTGAAGATCGGAGCTACGAGCAGTACTTC
TRBJ1-2 - - TRBV14 CASSHRGFGGYTF TGTGCCAGCAGCCATAGGGGATTTGGGGGCTACACCTTC
TRBJ2-3 - - TRBV27 CASSRQTGRKGTDTQYF TGTGCCAGCAGTCGCCAGACAGGTCGTAAAGGCACAGATACGCAGTATTTT